These 23 T cell receptor beta chains originate from one sample sequenced in a study of OX40 agonist ivuxolimab in advanced cancers. Data came from immunoSEQ multiplex PCR; TCRdb stores just in-frame clones and leaves some out. The profile shows more than 70,000 clones, 89% of them singletons. The material was CD4+ or CD8+ T cells sorted from blood, obtained in a trial of the OX40 agonist ivuxolimab. The receptors come from an adult with an advanced solid tumor such as melanoma, head and neck, liver or kidney cancer.

Regarding this clone: Relative to the germline gene, one junction end is altered; a read error may explain this. The chain couples TRBV11-1 to TRBJ2-2, with D perhaps matching TRBD1 (6 bases). Germline CDR1 and CDR2: SGHAT and FQDESV (reference sequence). There are 15 residues in the CDR3. CDR3 loop: CASSFRGGNIGELFF. The CDR3 DNA sequence: TGTGCCAGCAGCTTTCGAGGGGGAAACATCGGGGAGCTGTTTTTT. The complete variable domain, with remaining parts taken from reference TRBV11-1 and TRBJ2-2, reads EAEVAQSPRYKITEKSQAVAFWCDPISGHATLYWYRQILGQGPELLVQFQDESVVDDSQLPKDRFSAERLKGVDSTLKIQPAELGDSAMYLCASSFRGGNIGELFFGEGSRLTVL.

In its sample, this clone was seen once. The chain combines TRBV11-2 with TRBJ2-7, with D tentatively TRBD1 or TRBD2 (5 bases each). CDR1 and CDR2 from the germline V gene are SGHAT and FQNNGV. This CDR3 contains 15 residues. Trimming stripped 0 bases from V and 0 bases from J, with 9 bases between. The CDR3 nucleotides are TGTGCCAGCAGCTTAGAATGGGGGAGCTCCTACGAGCAGTACTTC. This encodes CASSLEWGSSYEQYF.

The V call is TRBV19, the J call TRBJ2-7, with 8 bases fitting TRBD1. CDR3 size: 15 residues. Trimming at V came to 3 bases and at J to 4 bases, leaving 8 bases not matched to a gene. Germline V gene lookup returns CDR1 LNHDA and CDR2 SQIVND (reference sequence). CDR3 protein: CASSITGTGRYEQYF. The CDR3, as DNA: TGTGCCAGTAGTATTACCGGGACAGGCAGATACGAGCAGTACTTC. The full variable domain, rest sourced from reference TRBV19 and TRBJ2-7, is DGGITQSPKYLFRKEGQNVTLSCEQNLNHDAMYWYRQDPGQGLRLIYYSQIVNDFQKGDIAEGYSVSREKKESFPLTVTSAQKNPTAFYLCASSITGTGRYEQYFGPGTRLTVT.

The gene calls are TRBV28 and TRBJ2-5; 14 bases are a match to TRBD2. J gave up 3 bases and V 3 bases, and 0 bases lay outside the gene matches. The CDR3 has 15 residues. Germline V gene sequence: CDR1 MDHEN, CDR2 SYDVKM. CDR3 DNA sequence: TGTGCCAGCAGTTTGGGACTAGCGGGAGAAGAGACCCAGTACTTC. Its protein product is CASSLGLAGEETQYF.

This chain joins TRBV27 and TRBJ2-5; 7 bases align to TRBD1. Germline V gene lookup returns CDR1 MNHEY and CDR2 SMNVEV (reference sequence). The CDR3 spans 14 residues. V shed 2 bases, J shed 5 bases, and the junction held 5 bases outside the gene matches. CDR3 sequence (DNA): TGTGCCAGCAGTTTAGTAGGGGGCGAGGAGACCCAGTACTTC. Its protein product is CASSLVGGEETQYF.

The chain joins TRBV19 to TRBJ1-2; possibly TRBD1 for D (6 bases). V was pared by 1 base and J by 4 bases, with 13 bases between. There are 15 residues in the CDR3. The germline V gene encodes CDR1 LNHDA and CDR2 SQIVND (reference sequence). CDR3 amino acids: CASSIVGGLPYGYTF. DNA for the CDR3: TGTGCCAGTAGTATAGTTGGGGGCCTCCCCTATGGCTACACCTTC.

This clone was recorded only once. The rearrangement uses TRBV4-1 and TRBJ1-3; TRBD1 aligns across 7 bases. Trimming at V came to 0 bases and at J to 0 bases, leaving 5 bases not matched to a gene. CDR3 length: 17 amino acids. Germline values: CDR1 MGHRA, CDR2 YSYEKL. The CDR3 DNA reads as TGCGCCAGCAGCCAAGATTTTACAGGGGTCTCTGGAAACACCATATATTTT. Its protein is CASSQDFTGVSGNTIYF.

The CDR3 sequence is CASSVSDRGGNTEAFF. In nucleotides, the CDR3 is TGTGCCAGCAGTGTGAGCGACAGGGGCGGAAACACTGAAGCTTTCTTT. This rearrangement joins TRBV6-1 to TRBJ1-1; 8 nucleotides align to TRBD1. The germline V gene encodes CDR1 MNHNS and CDR2 SASEGT. This CDR3 contains 16 residues. Unmatched junction bases numbered 9, after V lost 4 bases and J lost 2 bases.

This clone was recorded once. The chain has TRBV5-1 and TRBJ2-1, with TRBD2 matching over 10 bases. CDR1 is SGHRS and CDR2 is YFSETQ in the germline V gene. The CDR3 runs to 15 residues. J gave up 9 bases and V 1 base, and 7 bases lay outside the gene matches. The CDR3 DNA is TGCGCCAGCAGCTTGTCCAGCGGGAGGGCCGGTGAGCAGTTCTTC. It translates to CASSLSSGRAGEQFF.

In its sample, this clone was seen a few times. The CDR3 coding sequence is TGTGCCAGCAGCAGACAGACAGGGGGCGCAAGTAAACTGTTTTTT. Its translation is CASSRQTGGASKLFF. The chain couples TRBV7-2 to TRBJ2-2, with 10 bases lining up with TRBD1. Germline values: CDR1 SGHTA, CDR2 FQGNSA. There are 15 residues in the CDR3. V gave up 5 bases and J gave up 14 bases; unmatched junction bases: 14.

The V call is TRBV5-1, the J call TRBJ2-1, with D possibly being TRBD2 (7 bases). V was pared by 1 base and J by 7 bases, with 12 bases between. The germline CDR1 and CDR2 sequences are SGHRS and YFSETQ. There are 14 residues in the CDR3. CDR3 coding DNA: TGCGCCAGCAGCTTGTCCAGGGGAGGGAATGAGCAGTTCTTC. It encodes CASSLSRGGNEQFF.

The chain recombines TRBV19 with TRBJ1-5; no clear D gene. V gave up 2 bases and J gave up 0 bases, with 17 bases separating them. Germline loops: CDR1 LNHDA, CDR2 SQIVND (reference sequence). This CDR3 is built from 18 residues. CDR3 bases: TGTGCCAGTAGTATACCCCGGGGAAGGGCGAATAGCAATCAGCCCCAGCATTTT. Translation gives CASSIPRGRANSNQPQHF.

V gene TRBV7-9 combines with J gene TRBJ2-2; 11 bases map to TRBD2. The J segment lost 7 bases and the V segment lost 5 bases, leaving 12 bases of the junction unmatched. The CDR3 covers 17 residues. Germline loops: CDR1 SEHNR, CDR2 FQNEAQ (reference sequence). The CDR3 coding sequence is TGTGCCAGCAGCGCCGGGCCTAGCGGGAGGCTAGGCGGGGAGCTGTTTTTT. It codes for CASSAGPSGRLGGELFF.

The rearrangement joins TRBV28 to TRBJ2-3; D remains unclear. Trimming took 6 bases from V and 6 from J, leaving 16 bases between them. The V gene's germline CDR1 is MDHEN and CDR2 SYDVKM. The CDR3 extends over 14 amino acids. As DNA, the CDR3 is TGTGCCAGCAGGTCCCCCCAGATTTGGGATACGCAGTATTTT. This gives the protein CASRSPQIWDTQYF.

The chain employs TRBV10-1 and TRBJ2-3; 11 bases line up with TRBD2. V was clipped by 4 bases and J by 6 bases; unmatched bases: 6. CDR3 length: 15 amino acids. CDR1 WNHNN and CDR2 SYGVQD come from the germline V gene (reference sequence). In DNA, the CDR3 is TGCGCCAGCAGTGGGCTAGCGGGAGGTGAGGATACGCAGTATTTT. This translates into CASSGLAGGEDTQYF.

This rearrangement joins TRBV28 to TRBJ1-1; D call uncertain. Trimming left V 5 bases short and J 0 bases short, with 13 bases between. The CDR3 contains 15 residues. CDR1 is MDHEN, CDR2 SYDVKM, per germline. The CDR3 coding sequence is TGTGCCAGCAGTCCTCCAGTTGTTATGAACACTGAAGCTTTCTTT. As protein: CASSPPVVMNTEAFF.

Comment on this clone: The same CDR3 also results from other DNA sequences found in this sample. The chain combines TRBV5-1 with TRBJ1-3; D is unclear. V lost 0 bases to trimming and J lost 0 bases, with 4 bases between them. The CDR3 loop spans 14 amino acids. Germline V gene data show CDR1 as SGHRS and CDR2 as YFSETQ. CDR3 sequence: CASSLGSSGNTIYF. Here the CDR3 DNA reads TGCGCCAGCAGCTTGGGGAGCTCTGGAAACACCATATATTTT.

The chain has TRBV6-1 and TRBJ1-5; a possible D gene is TRBD1 (6 bases). The CDR3 consists of 14 residues. V shed 6 bases and J shed 1 base, with 10 bases lying between them. In germline, CDR1 is MNHNS, CDR2 SASEGT. CDR3 bases: TGTGCCAGCAGCAGGGGTCCGAGCAATCAGCCCCAGCATTTT. Translated: CASSRGPSNQPQHF.

The chain carries TRBV18 and TRBJ1-5; tentatively, D is TRBD1 (5 bases). Germline values: CDR1 KGHSH, CDR2 LQKENI. The CDR3 length is 13 residues. Trimming removed 4 bases at V and 6 bases at J, with 10 bases between. CDR3 in DNA: TGTGCCAGCTCACGGGGGGTGAGTCAGCCCCAGCATTTT. Amino acid sequence: CASSRGVSQPQHF.

V is TRBV2 and J is TRBJ1-6, with D possibly TRBD1 on 6 matching bases. This CDR3 is built from 16 residues. Trimming removed 0 bases from V and 7 bases from J, with 13 bases in between. Germline loops: CDR1 SNHLY, CDR2 FYNNEI. In nucleotides, the CDR3 is TGTGCCAGCAGTGAAGCGCTAGGGGGTCAAAATTCACCCCTCCACTTT. Protein product: CASSEALGGQNSPLHF.

The chain employs TRBV28 and TRBJ2-3; D is undetermined. In germline, CDR1 is MDHEN, CDR2 SYDVKM. Trimming removed 5 bases at V and 0 bases at J, with 6 bases between. The length of the CDR3 is 13 residues. The CDR3 region has the DNA TGTGCCAGCAGTCACCCTAGCACAGATACGCAGTATTTT. The encoded protein is CASSHPSTDTQYF. Using reference TRBV28 and TRBJ2-3 for the parts outside the CDR3, the full variable domain is DVKVTQSSRYLVKRTGEKVFLECVQDMDHENMFWYRQDPGLGLRLIYFSYDVKMKEKGDIPEGYSVSREKKERFSLILESASTNQTSMYLCASSHPSTDTQYFGPGTRLTVL.

CDR3 sequence reads: CASSSLSPVSGANVLTF. In DNA, the CDR3 is TGTGCCAGCAGTTCCCTCTCTCCAGTATCAGGGGCCAACGTCCTGACTTTC. The V call is TRBV2, the J call TRBJ2-6, with no clear D. This CDR3 spans 17 amino acids. Germline CDR1 and CDR2: SNHLY and FYNNEI. V was shortened by 5 bases and J by 4 bases, with 18 bases between the two germline ends.

This chain links TRBV10-3 with TRBJ2-7; D may be TRBD2 (5 bases). The CDR3 has 16 residues. Trimming removed 3 bases at V and 1 base at J, with 16 bases between. Germline loops: CDR1 ENHRY, CDR2 SYGVKD. The CDR3 bases are TGTGCCATCAGTGACCGAGGGAATCTAGCTTCCTACGAGCAGTACTTC. This gives the protein CAISDRGNLASYEQYF.